The subject of this entry is one T cell receptor beta chain. Its cognate antigen is unknown. This specimen belongs to a study of monozygotic twins with inflammatory bowel disease. TCRdb reanalyzed the 5' RACE reads, giving one entry per CDR3 protein sequence and no DNA. This sample's clone table lists around 410,000 distinct CDR3 sequences. Notes on the study in general: What may have added variability to patient repertoires is that immunosuppressive treatments differed.

The CDR3 runs 12 residues. The source is a human donor with ulcerative colitis or Crohn's disease, or a healthy co-twin of an affected twin (not recorded which). Sample: blood. The chain combines TRBV12-3 or TRBV12-4 with TRBJ1-5. The CDR3 spells CASSLVGQPQHF.